This T cell receptor (beta chain) was profiled in a study of T cell responses to AZD1222 COVID-19 vaccine (dated by TCRdb to the early 2020s). Regarding the complete study: TCR sequencing covered some 240 trial participants: 200 to 220 given two doses of AZD1222 and some 25 given two doses of MenACWY control vaccine. Trial participants were enrolled into age subgroups of 18-55, 56-69 and 70-plus years, which contained about 150, 27 and 61 TCR-sequenced participants, respectively.

The CDR3 regions of human TCRbeta chains were subjected to immunosequencing. As for the authors' bioinformatics: Repertoire TCRs were checked for matches against a reference library of SARS-CoV-2-specific TCRs that had been generated using the MIRA antigen-specificity platform. Breadth was defined as the fraction of unique TCRs that were SARS-CoV-2-associated. Depth was defined as the fraction of total T cells that were SARS-CoV-2-associated. Using the MIRA data, each spike-specific TCR was assigned both to the spike region to which the TCR was reactive and to a CD4 or CD8 class. Log10-transformed breadth and depth values were compared by one-way ANOVA with Sidak's multiple comparisons tests. Entries here come from immuneACCESS through TCRdb and include only in-frame sequences with V and J called. Some clones fail to appear in such tables; in the studies checked, an unresolved V gene covers under half of the shortfall, and the cause of the remainder is unknown. V, J and clone size derive from that table, while D and trimming were established from the DNA sequence. Here the sample has about 110,000 clones; around 93% occur a single time. Of the sample, approximately 2.8% falls within the top ten clones.

A note on this clone: Its antigen target is currently unknown. There are no base qualities to consult, and no much larger clone falls within one base.

Paper-wide results and their limitations: The 56-69-year group was small, and its depth increase did not reach significance, likely because of low power. Reportedly, close to half of the unique spike-specific TCRs recognized epitopes lying outside the regions that are mutated in the B.1.351 and B.1.1.7 variants. Conclusions about previously exposed vaccinees are limited, since just six AZD1222 recipients were seropositive for SARS-CoV-2 at baseline. Because no samples from the day 14 peak response were available, repertoires could be characterized only after the peak T cell response. Participants were mostly white British and included more females than males, and it was suggested by the authors that clonal diversity may have been underestimated. After two AZD1222 doses, both the breadth and the depth of spike-specific TCRs were significantly higher than at day 0 and than in MenACWY recipients. The whole spike protein was spanned by vaccine-associated CD4 TCRs, and dominant responses were seen in regions 160-218 and 743-854.

Per the publication, the time point label means: about 28 days (+/-7) after the second vaccine dose. Because spike-specific TCR depth and breadth did not differ between the two schedules, AZD1222 recipients who got a second dose at roughly 4 weeks were pooled with those who got a second dose at roughly 12 weeks. The vaccinee samples were drawn from two UK trials, COV001 and COV002, one of which was a single-blind randomized controlled phase 2/3 trial testing AZD1222 (ChAdOx1 nCoV-19) in healthy adults. For TCRbeta chain sequencing, PBMC samples from trial participants were taken at day 0 and at day 28 after the second dose. The CDR3 runs 14 residues from the cysteine to the phenylalanine. Only CDR3 DNA remains: 42 bases, in frame from the first base. V gives up 4 bases and J gives up 6 bases, and the segment between their germline ends measures 14 bases. As encoded in the germline V gene, CDR1 is MGHDK while CDR2 is SYGVNS.

The TCR was taken from an adult who received the AZD1222 COVID-19 vaccine. The sample consisted of peripheral blood, taken 28 days after the second AZD1222 dose. This chain is built from TRBV25-1 and TRBJ2-3; confidence is insufficient to name the D gene. The CDR3 protein: CASSVHRLWDTQYF. The sequenced DNA is TGTGCCAGCAGTGTCCACCGACTCTGGGATACGCAGTATTTT.